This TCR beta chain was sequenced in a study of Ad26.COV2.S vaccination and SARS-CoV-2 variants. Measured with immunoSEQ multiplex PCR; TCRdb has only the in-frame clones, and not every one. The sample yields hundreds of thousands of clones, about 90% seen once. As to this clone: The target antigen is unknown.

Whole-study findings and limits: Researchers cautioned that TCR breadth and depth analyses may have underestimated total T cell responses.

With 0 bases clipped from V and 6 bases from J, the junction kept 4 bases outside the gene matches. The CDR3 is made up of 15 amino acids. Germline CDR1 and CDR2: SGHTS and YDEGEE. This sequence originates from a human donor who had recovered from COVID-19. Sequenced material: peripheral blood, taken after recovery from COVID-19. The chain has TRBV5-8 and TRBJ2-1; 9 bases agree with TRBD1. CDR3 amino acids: CASSLGGQGVNEQFF. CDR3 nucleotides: TGTGCCAGCAGCTTGGGGGGACAGGGAGTCAATGAGCAGTTCTTC.